The rows below give T cell receptor beta chains drawn from one sample of a study of T cells in tumors after PD-1 blockade. Profiling relied on immunoSEQ multiplex PCR, and the TCRdb table lists in-frame clones only, not all of them. The sample has approximately 60,000 clones, around two thirds seen once. The source material was PBMCs, sampled after anti-PD-1 treatment. The source is a human donor with basal cell carcinoma. Each CDR3 is given with its conserved first and last residue. A D gene is named only where the DNA matches it firmly. Clone size, where shown, is once, few, many, or a class for clones that have expanded.

TRBJ1-5 | - | TRBV18 | 14 | - | TGTGCCAGGCAGGGGAACCGTAGCAATCAGCCCCAGCATTTT | CARQGNRSNQPQHF
TRBJ2-3 | TRBD2 | TRBV14 | 16 | - | TGTGCCAGCAGCCAACTAGCGGGGGGCTACACAGATACGCAGTATTTT | CASSQLAGGYTDTQYF
TRBJ1-1 | - | TRBV6-2/TRBV6-3 | 14 | - | TGTGCCAGCAGTTATCCCGGGACCCACGGGCGGGCTTTCTTT | CASSYPGTHGRAFF
TRBJ2-5 | TRBD2 | TRBV7-9 | 14 | - | TGTGCCAGCAGCTTAATAGCGGGGGGAGAGACCCAGTACTTC | CASSLIAGGETQYF
TRBJ2-7 | - | TRBV6-5 | 14 | - | TGTGCCAGCAAACTCGGACAGCTAGGCTACGAGCAGTACTTC | CASKLGQLGYEQYF
TRBJ2-5 | TRBD1 | TRBV27 | 14 | - | TGTGCCAGCAGTGAAACAGGGGGCCAAGAGACCCAGTACTTC | CASSETGGQETQYF
TRBJ1-1 | - | TRBV7-2 | 16 | - | TGTGCCAGCAGCGACATTTCCGGCAGGGGATACACTGAAGCTTTCTTT | CASSDISGRGYTEAFF
TRBJ1-1 | - | TRBV4-1 | 14 | - | TGCGCCAGCAGCCCCCAGGGAGGAAACACTGAAGCTTTCTTT | CASSPQGGNTEAFF
TRBJ2-7 | - | TRBV6-6 | 17 | - | TGTGCCAGCAGTCTCCCCACCGGAGCGCTCACCTACGATGGGCAGTACTTC | CASSLPTGALTYDGQYF
TRBJ1-1 | - | TRBV3-1/TRBV3-2 | 11 | - | TGTGCCAGCTCTCAAGAAGGGAAAGCTTTCTTT | CASSQEGKAFF
TRBJ2-5 | - | TRBV14 | 16 | - | TGTGCCAGCAGCCACCTAGGGGGTGGAAGCCAAGAGACCCAGTACTTC | CASSHLGGGSQETQYF
TRBJ1-2 | - | TRBV28 | 16 | - | TGTGCCAGCAGTCATTTGATACGCCGAGGGGACTATGGCTACACCTTC | CASSHLIRRGDYGYTF
TRBJ1-5 | - | TRBV2 | 14 | - | TGTGCCAGCAGTGGAGAAGTTGGCAATCAGCCCCAGCATTTT | CASSGEVGNQPQHF
TRBJ2-6 | - | TRBV11-3 | 15 | - | TGTGCCAGCAGCCCGACGCAGGGTTCGGCCAACGTCCTGACTTTC | CASSPTQGSANVLTF
TRBJ1-5 | - | TRBV7-2 | 14 | - | TGTGCCAGCAGCTTAGACGGGAGCAATCAGCCCCAGCATTTT | CASSLDGSNQPQHF
TRBJ2-7 | - | TRBV3-1/TRBV3-2 | 13 | - | TGTGCCAGCAGCCAAGATGGCCCCTACGAGCAGTACTTC | CASSQDGPYEQYF
TRBJ2-2 | TRBD1 | TRBV5-4 | 16 | - | TGTGCCAGCAGCTTGGGGGCGACAGGGCGGACCGGGGAGCTGTTTTTT | CASSLGATGRTGELFF
TRBJ1-2 | TRBD1 | TRBV29-1 | 12 | once | TGCAGCGTCAGGACAGGGATCTATGGCTACACCTTC | CSVRTGIYGYTF
TRBJ2-2 | TRBD1 | TRBV29-1 | 15 | - | TGCAGCATCCGGACAGGGGGCGAGGATACCGGGGAGCTGTTTTTT | CSIRTGGEDTGELFF
TRBJ1-2 | - | TRBV2 | 15 | - | TGTGCCAGCAGTGAATATGGGGGCGGGGGGGCCGGCTACACCTTC | CASSEYGGGGAGYTF
TRBJ1-6 | - | TRBV7-2 | 13 | - | TGTGCCAGCAGCTTAGAGAGCGATTCACCCCTCCACTTT | CASSLESDSPLHF
TRBJ2-1 | TRBD1 | TRBV24-1 | 17 | - | TGTGCCACCAAGATCGTCCGGGACAGATTCTTACAGGGTGAGCAGTTCTTC | CATKIVRDRFLQGEQFF
TRBJ1-1 | - | TRBV10-3 | 11 | - | TGTGCCATCAGTGTGTGGGGGGCAGCTTTCTTT | CAISVWGAAFF
TRBJ1-6 | TRBD1 | TRBV13 | 14 | - | TGTGCCAGCAGCTTACAGGGGGGAAATTCACCCCTCCACTTT | CASSLQGGNSPLHF
TRBJ1-1 | - | TRBV10-3 | 15 | - | TGTGCCATCAGTGAGGAACCTGAGGGGAACACTGAAGCTTTCTTT | CAISEEPEGNTEAFF
TRBJ2-3 | TRBD1 | TRBV6-2/TRBV6-3 | 11 | few | TGTGCCAGCAGTTACGGGACAGCGCAGTATTTT | CASSYGTAQYF
TRBJ2-7 | - | TRBV19 | 13 | - | TGTGCCAGAGGTCCCCTCGGAGGCTACGAGCAGTACTTC | CARGPLGGYEQYF
TRBJ1-2 | - | TRBV30 | 13 | - | TGTGCCTGGAGTGTACAAGGGGGGGGAGGCTACACCTTC | CAWSVQGGGGYTF
TRBJ2-1 | TRBD2 | TRBV30 | 16 | - | TGTGCCTGGAGTGTCGCGGGTAGCGGGTTCTACAATGAGCAGTTCTTC | CAWSVAGSGFYNEQFF
TRBJ1-4 | TRBD1 | TRBV7-9 | 15 | - | TGTGCCAGCAGTCGTGACAGGGCGACTAATGAAAAACTGTTTTTT | CASSRDRATNEKLFF
TRBJ2-3 | - | TRBV5-1 | 15 | few | TGCGCCAGCAGACGCACGGGGCCTAGCACAGATACGCAGTATTTT | CASRRTGPSTDTQYF
TRBJ2-1 | TRBD1 | TRBV5-1 | 15 | - | TGCGCCAGCAAAAGGGGGACAGGGGGTTACAATGAGCAGTTCTTC | CASKRGTGGYNEQFF
TRBJ2-3 | TRBD2 | TRBV19 | 16 | - | TGTGCCAGTAGTATCCTGACTAGCGGGGGTTCAGATACGCAGTATTTT | CASSILTSGGSDTQYF
TRBJ1-1 | - | TRBV6-1 | 13 | - | TGTGCCAGCAGTGGAGCCTCGAACACTGAAGCTTTCTTT | CASSGASNTEAFF
TRBJ2-7 | - | TRBV2 | 13 | - | TGTGCCAGCAGTAAGGGCTACTCCTACGAGCAGTACTTC | CASSKGYSYEQYF
TRBJ1-5 | TRBD1 | TRBV19 | 13 | once | TGTGCCAGTAGTGAAGGACAGGGGAGGCCCCAGCATTTT | CASSEGQGRPQHF
TRBJ1-2 | TRBD1 | TRBV5-1 | 17 | - | TGCGCCAGCAGCCCGGAGGGGACAGGGGGCAGAAACTATGGCTACACCTTC | CASSPEGTGGRNYGYTF
TRBJ2-7 | TRBD1 | TRBV5-6 | 13 | few | TGTGCCAGCAGCTTGGGACAGGGAGACGAGCAGTACTTC | CASSLGQGDEQYF
TRBJ2-3 | - | TRBV14 | 16 | - | TGTGCCAGCAGCCAAGGGGCTAGCAGAGTCACAGATACGCAGTATTTT | CASSQGASRVTDTQYF
TRBJ2-3 | - | TRBV20-1 | 13 | once | TGCAGTGCTAGTCAAGCGGACACAGATACGCAGTATTTT | CSASQADTDTQYF
TRBJ2-2 | - | TRBV9 | 14 | - | TGTGCCAGCAGCGTAGGGTGGAACACCGGGGAGCTGTTTTTT | CASSVGWNTGELFF
TRBJ2-7 | - | TRBV29-1 | 11 | - | TGCAGCGTTCCGGGTCCTTACGAGCAGTACTTC | CSVPGPYEQYF
TRBJ2-2 | - | TRBV2 | 12 | - | TGTGCCAGCAGCCTGGCAGGTAGAGAGCTGTTTTTT | CASSLAGRELFF
TRBJ2-7 | TRBD1 | TRBV28 | 15 | few | TGTGCCAGCACCTCAAGTGCTGAAGGGGGCAACGAGCAGTACTTC | CASTSSAEGGNEQYF
TRBJ2-7 | - | TRBV3-1/TRBV3-2 | 12 | medium-sized | TGTGCCAGCAGCCAAGATTTGGACGAGCAGTACTTC | CASSQDLDEQYF
TRBJ1-3 | - | TRBV6-5 | 14 | - | TGTGCCAGCAGTCGAGGGGCCTCTGGAAACACCATATATTTT | CASSRGASGNTIYF
TRBJ2-3 | TRBD2 | TRBV7-8 | 17 | - | TGTGCCAGCAGCTTTAAGGGGCTAGCGGGGAACACAGATACGCAGTATTTT | CASSFKGLAGNTDTQYF
TRBJ2-5 | - | TRBV7-9 | 15 | - | TGTGCCAGCAGCTTAGCGCGAGTCAGGGGAGAGACCCAGTACTTC | CASSLARVRGETQYF
TRBJ2-7 | - | TRBV5-6 | 14 | - | TGTGCCAGCAGCTTGGAAGGGGCATCCTACGAGCAGTACTTC | CASSLEGASYEQYF
TRBJ1-6 | - | TRBV27 | 13 | few | TGTGCCAGCAGTAGAACCTCCAATTCACCCCTCCACTTT | CASSRTSNSPLHF